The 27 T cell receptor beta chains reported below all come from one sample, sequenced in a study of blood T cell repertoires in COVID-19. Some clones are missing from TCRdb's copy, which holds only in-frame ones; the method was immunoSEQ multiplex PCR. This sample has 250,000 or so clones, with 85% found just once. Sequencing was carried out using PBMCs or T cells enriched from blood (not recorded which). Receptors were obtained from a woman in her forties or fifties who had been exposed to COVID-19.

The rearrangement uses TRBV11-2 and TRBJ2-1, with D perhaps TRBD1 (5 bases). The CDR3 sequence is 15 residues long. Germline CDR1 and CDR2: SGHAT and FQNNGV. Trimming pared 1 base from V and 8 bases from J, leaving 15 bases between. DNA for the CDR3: TGTGCCAGCAGCTTAGGGTCCTCTATCAGGGATGAGCAGTTCTTC. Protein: CASSLGSSIRDEQFF.

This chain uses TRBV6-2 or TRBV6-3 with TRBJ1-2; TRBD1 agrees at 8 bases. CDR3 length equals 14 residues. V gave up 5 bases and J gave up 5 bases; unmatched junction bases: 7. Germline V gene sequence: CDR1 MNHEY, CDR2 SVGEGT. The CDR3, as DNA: TGTGCCAGCAGTGTGACAGGGGACTCATATGGCTACACCTTC. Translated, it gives CASSVTGDSYGYTF.

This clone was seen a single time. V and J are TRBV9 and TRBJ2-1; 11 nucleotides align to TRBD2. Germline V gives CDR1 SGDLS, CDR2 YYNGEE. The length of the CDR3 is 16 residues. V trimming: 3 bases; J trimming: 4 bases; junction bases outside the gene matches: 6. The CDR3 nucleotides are TGTGCCAGCAGCGGCGTAGCGGGGGGGAAATACAATGAGCAGTTCTTC. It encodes CASSGVAGGKYNEQFF.

For the CDR3, the DNA is TGCGCCAGCAGCCCTGACATTAAGGGGGGCTACACCTTC. This gives the protein CASSPDIKGGYTF. The chain has TRBV5-1 and TRBJ1-2; D may be TRBD1 (5 bases). CDR1 and CDR2 from the germline V gene are SGHRS and YFSETQ. The CDR3 extends over 13 amino acids. V dropped 4 bases and J dropped 8 bases, with 15 bases sitting between them.

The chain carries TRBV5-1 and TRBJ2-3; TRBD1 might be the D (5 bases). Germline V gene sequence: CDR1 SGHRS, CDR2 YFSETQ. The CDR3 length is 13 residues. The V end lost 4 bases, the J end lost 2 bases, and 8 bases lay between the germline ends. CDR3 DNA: TGCGCCAGCAGCGATGGGGCCACAGATACGCAGTATTTT. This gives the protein CASSDGATDTQYF.

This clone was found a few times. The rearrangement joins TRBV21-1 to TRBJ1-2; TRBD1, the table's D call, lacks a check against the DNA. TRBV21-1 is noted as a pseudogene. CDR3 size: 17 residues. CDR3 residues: CASSKKPGQDANYGYTF. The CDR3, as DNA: TGTGCCAGCAGCAAAAAACCCGGACAGGACGCTAACTATGGCTACACCTTC.

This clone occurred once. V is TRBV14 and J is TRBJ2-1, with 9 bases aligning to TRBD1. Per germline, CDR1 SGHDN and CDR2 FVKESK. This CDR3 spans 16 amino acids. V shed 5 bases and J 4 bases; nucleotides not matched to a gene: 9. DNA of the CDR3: TGTGCCAGCAGCTTGCTGACAGGGGGGATTTACAATGAGCAGTTCTTC. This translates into CASSLLTGGIYNEQFF.

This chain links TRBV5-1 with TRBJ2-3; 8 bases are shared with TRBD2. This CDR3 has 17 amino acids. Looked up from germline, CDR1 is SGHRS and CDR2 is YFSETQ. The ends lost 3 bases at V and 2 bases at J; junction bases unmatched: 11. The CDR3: CASSSNPGTRSTDTQYF. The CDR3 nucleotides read TGCGCCAGCAGCTCGAACCCCGGGACTAGGTCCACAGATACGCAGTATTTT. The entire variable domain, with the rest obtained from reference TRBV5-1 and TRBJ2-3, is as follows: KAGVTQTPRYLIKTRGQQVTLSCSPISGHRSVSWYQQTPGQGLQFLFEYFSETQRNKGNFPGRFSGRQFSNSRSEMNVSTLELGDSALYLCASSSNPGTRSTDTQYFGPGTRLTVL.

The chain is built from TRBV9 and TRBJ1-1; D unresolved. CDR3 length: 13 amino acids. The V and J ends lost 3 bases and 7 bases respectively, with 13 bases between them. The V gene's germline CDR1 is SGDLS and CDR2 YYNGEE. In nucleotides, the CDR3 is TGTGCCAGCAGCGGTCCGACCGGGAATGAAGCTTTCTTT. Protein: CASSGPTGNEAFF.

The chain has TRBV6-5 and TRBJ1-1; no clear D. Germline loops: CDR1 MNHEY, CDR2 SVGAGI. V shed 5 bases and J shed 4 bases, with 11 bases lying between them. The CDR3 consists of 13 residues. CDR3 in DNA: TGTGCCAGCAGTCCCACGCGGGGCACTGAAGCTTTCTTT. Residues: CASSPTRGTEAFF.

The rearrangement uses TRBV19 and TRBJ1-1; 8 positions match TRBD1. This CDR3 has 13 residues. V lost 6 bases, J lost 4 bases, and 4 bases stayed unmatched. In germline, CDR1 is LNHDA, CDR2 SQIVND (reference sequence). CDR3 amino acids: CASSLTGGTEAFF. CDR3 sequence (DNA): TGTGCCAGTAGCCTAACAGGGGGCACTGAAGCTTTCTTT.

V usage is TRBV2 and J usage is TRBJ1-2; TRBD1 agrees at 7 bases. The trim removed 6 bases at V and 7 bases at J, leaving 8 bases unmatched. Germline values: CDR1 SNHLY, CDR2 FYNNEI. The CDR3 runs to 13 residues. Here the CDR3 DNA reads TGTGCCAGCAGGGTAGACAGGGCGGCTGGCTACACCTTC. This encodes CASRVDRAAGYTF.

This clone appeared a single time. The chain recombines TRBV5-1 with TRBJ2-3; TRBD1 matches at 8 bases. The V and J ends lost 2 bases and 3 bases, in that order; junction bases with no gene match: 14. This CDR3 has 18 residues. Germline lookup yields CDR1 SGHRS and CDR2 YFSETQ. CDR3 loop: CASSFHMAGTGTTDTQYF. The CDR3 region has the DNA TGCGCCAGCAGCTTTCATATGGCCGGGACAGGCACTACAGATACGCAGTATTTT.

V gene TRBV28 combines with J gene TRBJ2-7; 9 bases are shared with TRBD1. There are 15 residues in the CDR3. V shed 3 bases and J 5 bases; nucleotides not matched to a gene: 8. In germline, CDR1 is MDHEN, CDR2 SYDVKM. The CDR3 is CASSFRGTGIHEQYF. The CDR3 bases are TGTGCCAGCAGTTTCCGAGGGACAGGGATTCACGAGCAGTACTTC. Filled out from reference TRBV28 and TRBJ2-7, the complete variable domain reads DVKVTQSSRYLVKRTGEKVFLECVQDMDHENMFWYRQDPGLGLRLIYFSYDVKMKEKGDIPEGYSVSREKKERFSLILESASTNQTSMYLCASSFRGTGIHEQYFGPGTRLTVT.

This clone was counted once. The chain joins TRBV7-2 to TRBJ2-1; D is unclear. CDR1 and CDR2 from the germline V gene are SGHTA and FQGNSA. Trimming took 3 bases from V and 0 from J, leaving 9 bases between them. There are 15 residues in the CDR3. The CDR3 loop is CASSFARSSYNEQFF. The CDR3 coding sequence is TGTGCCAGCAGCTTTGCCCGGAGCTCCTACAATGAGCAGTTCTTC.

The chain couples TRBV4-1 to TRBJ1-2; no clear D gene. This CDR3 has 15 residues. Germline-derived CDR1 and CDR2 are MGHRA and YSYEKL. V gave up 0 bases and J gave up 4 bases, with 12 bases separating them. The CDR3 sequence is CASSQDIGNRYGYTF. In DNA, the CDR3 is TGCGCCAGCAGCCAAGACATTGGCAACCGCTATGGCTACACCTTC.

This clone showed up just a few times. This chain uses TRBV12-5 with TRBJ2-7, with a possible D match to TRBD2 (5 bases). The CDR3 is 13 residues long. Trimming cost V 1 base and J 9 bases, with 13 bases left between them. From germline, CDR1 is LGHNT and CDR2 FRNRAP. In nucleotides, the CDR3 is TGTGCTAGTGGTTTGGAGGGAGCGGTACGGCAGTACTTC. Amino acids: CASGLEGAVRQYF.

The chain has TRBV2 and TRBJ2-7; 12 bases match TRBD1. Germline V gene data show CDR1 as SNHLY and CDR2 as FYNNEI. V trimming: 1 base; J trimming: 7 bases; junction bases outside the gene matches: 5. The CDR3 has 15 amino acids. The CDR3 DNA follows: TGTGCCAGCAGTGAAGAGGGGGACAGGGGGCGGGAGCAGTACTTC. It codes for CASSEEGDRGREQYF.

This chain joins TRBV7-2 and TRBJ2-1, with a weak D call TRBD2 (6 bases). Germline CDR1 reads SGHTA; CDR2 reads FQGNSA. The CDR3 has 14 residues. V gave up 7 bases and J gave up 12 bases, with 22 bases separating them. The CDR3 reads CASNLGTSYGMQFF. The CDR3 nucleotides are TGTGCCAGCAACCTCGGGACTTCGTACGGGATGCAGTTCTTC.

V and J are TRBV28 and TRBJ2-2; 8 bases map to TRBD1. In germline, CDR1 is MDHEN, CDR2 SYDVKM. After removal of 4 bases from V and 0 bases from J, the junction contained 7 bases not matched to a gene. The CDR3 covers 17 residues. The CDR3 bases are TGTGCCAGCAGTTCGTCCGGGGACAGGTCGAACACCGGGGAGCTGTTTTTT. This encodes CASSSSGDRSNTGELFF.

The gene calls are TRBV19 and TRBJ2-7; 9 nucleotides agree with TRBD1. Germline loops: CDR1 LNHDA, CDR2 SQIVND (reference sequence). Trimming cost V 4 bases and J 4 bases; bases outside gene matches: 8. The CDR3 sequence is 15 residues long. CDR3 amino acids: CASSKEGTGLYEQYF. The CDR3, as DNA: TGTGCCAGTAGTAAAGAAGGGACAGGGTTGTACGAGCAGTACTTC.

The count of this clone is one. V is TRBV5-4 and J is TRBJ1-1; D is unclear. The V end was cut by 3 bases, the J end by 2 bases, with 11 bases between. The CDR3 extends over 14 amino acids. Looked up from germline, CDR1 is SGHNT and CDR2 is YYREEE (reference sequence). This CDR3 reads CASSSLGSNTEAFF. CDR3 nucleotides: TGTGCCAGCAGCTCGCTCGGGAGCAACACTGAAGCTTTCTTT.

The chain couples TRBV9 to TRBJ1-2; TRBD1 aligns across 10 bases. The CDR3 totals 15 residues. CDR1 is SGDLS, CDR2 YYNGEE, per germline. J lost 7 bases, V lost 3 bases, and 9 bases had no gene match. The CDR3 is CASSAGTGESSGYTF. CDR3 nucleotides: TGTGCCAGCAGCGCCGGGACAGGGGAGAGCAGTGGCTACACCTTC.

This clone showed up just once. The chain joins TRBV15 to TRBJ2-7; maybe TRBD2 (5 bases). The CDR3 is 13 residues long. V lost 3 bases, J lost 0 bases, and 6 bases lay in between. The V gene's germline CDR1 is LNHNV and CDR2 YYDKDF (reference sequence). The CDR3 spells CATSSRDSYEQYF. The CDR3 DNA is TGTGCCACCAGCAGCCGGGACTCCTACGAGCAGTACTTC.

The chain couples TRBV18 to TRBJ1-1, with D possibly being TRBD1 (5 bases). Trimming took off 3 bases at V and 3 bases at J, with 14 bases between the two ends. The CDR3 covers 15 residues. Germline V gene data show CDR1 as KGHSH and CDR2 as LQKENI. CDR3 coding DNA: TGTGCCAGCTCACCCCAGGGTATTCGGGACACTGAAGCTTTCTTT. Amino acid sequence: CASSPQGIRDTEAFF. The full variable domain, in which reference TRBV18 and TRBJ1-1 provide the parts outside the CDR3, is NAGVMQNPRHLVRRRGQEARLRCSPMKGHSHVYWYRQLPEEGLKFMVYLQKENIIDESGMPKERFSAEFPKEGPSILRIQQVVRGDSAAYFCASSPQGIRDTEAFFGQGTRLTVV.

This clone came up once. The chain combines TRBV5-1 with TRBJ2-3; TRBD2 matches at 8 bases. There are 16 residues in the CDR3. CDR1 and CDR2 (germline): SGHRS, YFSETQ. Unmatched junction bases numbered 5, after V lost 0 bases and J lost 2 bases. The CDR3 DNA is TGCGCCAGCAGCTTGGGCGGGGGGACGTACACAGATACGCAGTATTTT. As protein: CASSLGGGTYTDTQYF.

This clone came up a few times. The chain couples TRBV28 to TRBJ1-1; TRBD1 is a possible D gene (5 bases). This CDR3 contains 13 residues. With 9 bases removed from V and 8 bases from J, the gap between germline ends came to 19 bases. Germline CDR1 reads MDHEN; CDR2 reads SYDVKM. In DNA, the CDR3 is TGTGCCAGTGGGGCCTTCCCGTCGCGAGAAGCTTTCTTT. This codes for CASGAFPSREAFF.